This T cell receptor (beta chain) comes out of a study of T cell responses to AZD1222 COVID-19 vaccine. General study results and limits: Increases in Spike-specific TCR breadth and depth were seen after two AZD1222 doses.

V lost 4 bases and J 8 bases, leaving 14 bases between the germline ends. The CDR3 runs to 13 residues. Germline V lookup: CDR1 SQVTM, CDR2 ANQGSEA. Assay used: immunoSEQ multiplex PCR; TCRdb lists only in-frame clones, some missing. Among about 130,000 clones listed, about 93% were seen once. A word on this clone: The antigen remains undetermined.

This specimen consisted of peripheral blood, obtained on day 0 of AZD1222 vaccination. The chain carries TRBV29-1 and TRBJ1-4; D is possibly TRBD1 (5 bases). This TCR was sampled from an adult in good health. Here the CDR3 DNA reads TGCAGCGTTGGGGCCCAGGGAAGGGAAAAACTGTTTTTT. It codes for CSVGAQGREKLFF.